This T cell receptor (beta chain) comes out of a study of T cell responses to AZD1222 COVID-19 vaccine. Trimming took 1 base from V and 5 from J; bases not matched to a gene: 9. Germline V gives CDR1 SGHVS, CDR2 FQNEAQ. The CDR3 is 18 residues long. The table came from immunoSEQ multiplex PCR; TCRdb's copy has only in-frame clones and leaves some out. Altogether more than 150,000 clones are present, just over 90% being singletons, with the ten largest covering nearly 3.5%. The rearrangement uses TRBV7-8 and TRBJ2-2; TRBD2 matches 11 bases. Here the sequenced sample was peripheral blood, taken 28 days after the second AZD1222 dose. The receptor was isolated from an adult who received the AZD1222 COVID-19 vaccine. CDR3 sequence reads: CASSLEGLAGGQTGELFF. In DNA form, the CDR3 reads TGTGCCAGCAGCTTAGAGGGGCTAGCGGGAGGCCAGACCGGGGAGCTGTTTTTT.